Shown below are 4 T cell receptor beta chains from a single sample sequenced in a study of cytotoxic CD8 clonotypes in ibrutinib-treated CLL. Here immunoSEQ multiplex PCR was the method, and the copy in TCRdb shows in-frame clones only, minus some. The sample consists of roughly 110,000 clones, under 70% of them appearing once. Sequencing used PBMCs, obtained after 24 months of ibrutinib treatment. The receptors were gathered from a human donor with chronic lymphocytic leukemia.

The chain employs TRBV5-4 and TRBJ2-3; no reliable D call. The CDR3 is 14 amino acids. Germline-derived CDR1 and CDR2 are SGHNT and YYREEE (reference sequence). With 0 bases removed from V and 0 bases from J, the gap between germline ends came to 5 bases. CDR3 nucleotide sequence: TGTGCCAGCAGCTTGGGGGGTAGCACAGATACGCAGTATTTT. It is translated as CASSLGGSTDTQYF.

This CDR3 reads CASSYFWTEKLFF. CDR3 sequence (DNA): TGTGCCAGCAGTTACTTTTGGACTGAAAAACTGTTTTTT. The gene calls are TRBV6-5 and TRBJ1-4; D gene ambiguous. Germline loops: CDR1 MNHEY, CDR2 SVGAGI. The V and J ends lost 1 base and 7 bases respectively, with 7 bases between them. The CDR3 has 13 residues.

This clone came up a few times. J is TRBJ1-2 and V is TRBV6-5; D is uncertain. V lost 2 bases to trimming and J lost 1 base, with 11 bases between them. The germline V gene has CDR1 MNHEY and CDR2 SVGAGI. CDR3 size: 15 residues. CDR3 DNA: TGTGCCAGCAGTTACGATATTTGGAGTAACTATGGCTACACCTTC. This translates into CASSYDIWSNYGYTF.

This clone occurred many times. V gene TRBV6-4 combines with J gene TRBJ2-5; the D is unclear. Trimming pared 5 bases from V and 7 bases from J, leaving 14 bases between. The CDR3 sequence is 13 residues long. Germline assignment: CDR1 MRHNA and CDR2 SNTAGT. CDR3 protein: CASSQNTKGTQYF. The CDR3 DNA follows: TGTGCCAGCAGTCAGAACACGAAGGGGACCCAGTACTTC.